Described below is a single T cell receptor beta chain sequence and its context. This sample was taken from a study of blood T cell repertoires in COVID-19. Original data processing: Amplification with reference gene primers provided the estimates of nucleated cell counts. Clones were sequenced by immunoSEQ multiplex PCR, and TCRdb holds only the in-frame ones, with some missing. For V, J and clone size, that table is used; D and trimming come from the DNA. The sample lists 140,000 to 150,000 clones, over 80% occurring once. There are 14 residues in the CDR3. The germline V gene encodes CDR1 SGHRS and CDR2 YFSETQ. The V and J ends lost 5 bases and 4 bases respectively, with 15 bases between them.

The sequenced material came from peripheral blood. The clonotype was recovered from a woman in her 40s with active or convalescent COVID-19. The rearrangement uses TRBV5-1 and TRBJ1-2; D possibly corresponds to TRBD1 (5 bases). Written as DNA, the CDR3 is TGCGCCAGCAGACCCGAGACTCAGGGCTATGGCTACACCTTC. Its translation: CASRPETQGYGYTF.